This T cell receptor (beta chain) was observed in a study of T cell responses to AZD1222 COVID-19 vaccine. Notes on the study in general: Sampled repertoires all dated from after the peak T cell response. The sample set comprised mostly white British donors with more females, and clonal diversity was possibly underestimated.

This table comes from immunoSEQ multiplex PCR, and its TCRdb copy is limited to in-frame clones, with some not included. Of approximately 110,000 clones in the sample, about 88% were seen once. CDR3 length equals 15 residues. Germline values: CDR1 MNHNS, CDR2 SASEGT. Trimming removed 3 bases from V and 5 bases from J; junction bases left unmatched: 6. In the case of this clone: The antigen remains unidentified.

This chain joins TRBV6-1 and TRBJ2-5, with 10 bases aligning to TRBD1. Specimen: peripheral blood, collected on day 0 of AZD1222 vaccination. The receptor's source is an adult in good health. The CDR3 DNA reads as TGTGCCAGCAGTGAGATGACAGGGGGCTTTGAGACCCAGTACTTC. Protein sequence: CASSEMTGGFETQYF.